These T cell receptor beta chains were read from a single sample in a study of cytomegalovirus exposure and HLA in healthy donors. Sequencing used immunoSEQ multiplex PCR; TCRdb keeps in-frame clones, though not all of them. Seen here are about 84,000 clones, roughly 73% observed once, and the top ten hold approximately 2.7%. Sequencing was carried out using PBMCs. Receptor source: a male donor in good health and CMV-seropositive. CDR3s include the opening cysteine and the closing phenylalanine or tryptophan. A D gene is named only where the DNA matches it firmly. Some rows have no size entry. The others give once, few or many, or a class for an expanded clone.

d_call j_call v_call clone_size cdr3_nt cdr3_aa
TRBD1 TRBJ1-1 TRBV7-9 . TGTGCCAGCAGCTTAGCTCAGGGACAGATCACTGAAGCTTTCTTT CASSLAQGQITEAFF
TRBD1 TRBJ1-5 TRBV19 . TGTGCCAGTAGTATAGGACAGGGGGGTAATCAGCCCCAGCATTTT CASSIGQGGNQPQHF
TRBD2 TRBJ2-3 TRBV5-1 . TGCGCCAGCAGCACTGGACTAGCGTCTAGAATCACAGATACGCAGTATTTT CASSTGLASRITDTQYF
. TRBJ1-2 TRBV18 few TGTGCCAGCTCACCGGGTTTCACAGGCTATGGCTACACCTTC CASSPGFTGYGYTF
TRBD1 TRBJ2-3 TRBV25-1 . TGTGCCAGCAGTAAACAGGGGGCCGTCGTGGATACGCAGTATTTT CASSKQGAVVDTQYF
. TRBJ2-3 TRBV5-1 . TGCGCCAGCAGTCCACAAATCGTGGATACGCAGTATTTT CASSPQIVDTQYF
. TRBJ2-1 TRBV4-3 . TGCGCCAGCAGCCAAGGCGGGAAGGCGTATGAGCAGTTCTTC CASSQGGKAYEQFF
TRBD2 TRBJ2-5 TRBV27 . TGTGCCAGCAGTTATATAGCGGGAGGGCAAGAGACCCAGTACTTC CASSYIAGGQETQYF
TRBD1 TRBJ1-2 TRBV18 . TGTGCCAGCTCACCGGGACAGAACTATGGCTACACCTTC CASSPGQNYGYTF
. TRBJ1-5 TRBV19 once TGTGCCAGTAGTATGGTCGAGGGGGTGATGGGAAATCAGCCCCAGCATTTT CASSMVEGVMGNQPQHF
. TRBJ1-6 TRBV30 . TGTGCCTGGACGTCTGAGGGCTCCTATAATTCACCCCTCCACTTT CAWTSEGSYNSPLHF
TRBD1 TRBJ1-2 TRBV5-4 . TGTGCCAGCAGCACGGGACAGCTCTATGGCTACACCTTC CASSTGQLYGYTF
TRBD2 TRBJ2-7 TRBV5-6 . TGTGCCAGCAGCTTGGTGGCTAGCGGGAGCGAGCAGTACTTC CASSLVASGSEQYF
TRBD2 TRBJ2-2 TRBV30 . TGTGCCTGGACCAAACCGGGACTAGCGATCGGGGAGCTGTTTTTT CAWTKPGLAIGELFF
. TRBJ2-7 TRBV28 . TGTGCCAGCGCCACGGGTTCGGCTAGCGTTTACGAGCAGTACTTC CASATGSASVYEQYF
TRBD1 TRBJ2-1 TRBV19 once TGTGCCAGTAGGTCCGGGACAGGGATCTACAATGAGCAGTTCTTC CASRSGTGIYNEQFF
. TRBJ2-1 TRBV5-1 . TGCGCCAGCAGCTCAGGCAGGGTTAAAGTGGAGAGCAATGAGCAGTTCTTC CASSSGRVKVESNEQFF
. TRBJ2-7 TRBV5-1 . TGCGCCAGCAGCTTGGCAGGGAAAAGATCCTACGAGCAGTACTTC CASSLAGKRSYEQYF
. TRBJ2-5 TRBV6-1 . TGTGCCAGCAGTATTGGCAGCCAAGAGACCCAGTACTTC CASSIGSQETQYF
TRBD1 TRBJ2-7 TRBV19 . TGTGCCAGTAGTATAGGAACAGGGGGCCTCTTCTACGAGCAGTACTTC CASSIGTGGLFYEQYF
. TRBJ2-7 TRBV2 once TGTGCCAGAGACTTTAGCGTCAACTCCTACGAGCAGTACTTC CARDFSVNSYEQYF
. TRBJ1-4 TRBV5-5 few TGTGCCAGCAGCTTGGCAGGGCTGCGCGAAAAACTGTTTTTT CASSLAGLREKLFF
TRBD2 TRBJ2-1 TRBV5-1 . TGCGCCAGCAGCTTGGTAGGACTAGCGGGAGGGAGCTCCTACAATGAGCAGTTCTTC CASSLVGLAGGSSYNEQFF
. TRBJ2-1 TRBV6-5 . TGTGCCAGCAGTTACTTAGATGAGCAGTTCTTC CASSYLDEQFF
TRBD2 TRBJ2-1 TRBV30 . TGTGCCTGGAGTGGAGGGACTAGCGGGAGGCGGAACAATGAGCAGTTCTTC CAWSGGTSGRRNNEQFF
. TRBJ2-1 TRBV5-1 . TGCGCCAGCAGCTTGGTTATGTACAATGAGCAGTTCTTC CASSLVMYNEQFF
. TRBJ2-2 TRBV6-5 . TGTGCCAGCAGTTACGGCCTAGCGAAGAACACCGGGGAGCTGTTTTTT CASSYGLAKNTGELFF
TRBD1 TRBJ1-2 TRBV6-6 . TGTGCCAGCCGAACGCCTGGACAGGGGTATGGCTACACCTTC CASRTPGQGYGYTF
TRBD1 TRBJ1-2 TRBV18 many TGTGCCAGCTCACCATCTGGACAGGGCTATGGCTACACCTTC CASSPSGQGYGYTF
TRBD1 TRBJ2-7 TRBV28 . TGTGCCAGCGGGGACAGTGTCTTAGAGCAGTACTTC CASGDSVLEQYF
. TRBJ1-6 TRBV25-1 . TGTGCCAGCACTTTAGGAGATTCACCCCTCCACTTT CASTLGDSPLHF
TRBD2 TRBJ2-5 TRBV15 . TGTGCCACCAGCAGGTGGGCAGCTAGCGGACAAGAGACCCAGTACTTC CATSRWAASGQETQYF
TRBD2 TRBJ2-7 TRBV5-4 . TGTGCCAGCAGCTCAGCTACTAGCGGGAGAAGCTCCTACGAGCAGTACTTC CASSSATSGRSSYEQYF
TRBD2 TRBJ2-3 TRBV4-1 . TGCGCCAGCAGCCAAGATGCTGGGGCGGGAGGGCCCGGGAGCACAGATACGCAGTATTTT CASSQDAGAGGPGSTDTQYF
TRBD1 TRBJ2-7 TRBV19 . TGTGCCAGTAGTATCGCCGGGACAGGGGAGTCCTACGAGCAGTACTTC CASSIAGTGESYEQYF